The sequence of this TCR beta chain was determined in a study of blood T cell repertoires in COVID-19. Clones were sequenced by immunoSEQ multiplex PCR, and TCRdb holds only the in-frame ones, with some missing. The top ten clones hold approximately 4.7% of a sample with approximately 350,000 clones, roughly four fifths of them seen once. V lost 0 bases and J 2 bases, leaving 15 bases between the germline ends. In germline, CDR1 is SGHRS, CDR2 YFSETQ. The CDR3 extends over 16 amino acids. Participants were aged roughly 18 to 100 years from around 25 US areas. Clinical history as reported by participants underpinned cohort assignment.

The V gene is TRBV5-1, the J gene TRBJ2-7; a possible D gene is TRBD1 (5 bases). The sample comprised PBMCs or T cells enriched from blood (not recorded which). The TCR comes from a woman in her forties or fifties who had recovered from COVID-19. The CDR3 spells CASSLDPAGIAYEQYF. As DNA, the CDR3 is TGCGCCAGCAGCTTGGATCCGGCAGGGATTGCCTACGAGCAGTACTTC.